This TCR beta chain was profiled in a study of identical twins. Notes on the study in general: Some out-of-frame alpha sequences were shared by twins, and these showed excess low generation probability. Excess sharing between twins was weaker in beta out-of-frame sequences. While abundant cord blood beta clonotypes carried fewer insertions, memory repertoires showed no such pattern.

CDR3 length: 15 amino acids. The V and J ends lost 6 bases and 3 bases, in that order; junction bases with no gene match: 11. Germline CDR1 is SQVTM and CDR2 is ANQGSEA. The sample holds many counts of this clonotype. Its antigen remains unidentified. Unique molecular identifiers were present on the cDNA, which also gained a universal primer site by template switching. Via MiXCR, TCRdb re-called the 5' RACE reads, giving one row per CDR3 protein. This table holds fewer than 550,000 distinct CDR3 sequences, roughly an eighth found once. A further study also used this sample, focusing on yellow fever vaccine responses in identical twins.

This rearrangement joins TRBV29-1 to TRBJ2-7, with TRBD1 matching 10 bases. Source material: CD4+ T cells sorted from blood. This clonotype was obtained from a woman under 30 in good health. CDR3 coding DNA: TGCAGCGTCGACCCACGGGACAGGGGCAACTACGAGCAGTACTTC. Protein: CSVDPRDRGNYEQYF.